The T cell receptor (beta chain) under discussion was sequenced for a study of patients and donors after allogeneic stem cell transplantation. Trimming pared 4 bases from V and 0 bases from J, leaving 21 bases between. Germline V lookup: CDR1 LGHNA, CDR2 YNFKEQ. CDR3 size: 18 residues. In TCRdb, the RT-PCR reads were re-called with MiXCR into one record per CDR3 protein. The repertoire holds 150,000 to 250,000 distinct CDR3 sequences, with roughly two fifths as singletons. This sequence joins TRBV4-2 and TRBJ1-1; weak D call: TRBD1 (6 bases). This TCR derives from a human donor who was either an allogeneic HSCT recipient or a stem cell or donor lymphocyte infusion donor (not recorded which). It is not recorded whose cells these are; they may come from a transplant donor. The sequenced material came from blood, either unsorted or a sorted T cell fraction (not recorded which). CDR3 DNA sequence: TGTGCCAGCAGCCCAACCAATCAGGGGCAAAGGGTGAACACTGAAGCTTTCTTT. Its protein product is CASSPTNQGQRVNTEAFF.